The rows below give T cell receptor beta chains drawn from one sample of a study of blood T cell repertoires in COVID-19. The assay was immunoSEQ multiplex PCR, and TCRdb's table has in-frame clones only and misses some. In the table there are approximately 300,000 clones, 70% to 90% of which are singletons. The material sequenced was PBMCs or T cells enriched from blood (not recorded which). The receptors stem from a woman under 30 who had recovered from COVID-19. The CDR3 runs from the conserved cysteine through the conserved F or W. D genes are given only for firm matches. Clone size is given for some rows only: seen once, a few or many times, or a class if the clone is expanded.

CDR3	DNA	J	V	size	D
CASSLVPRTEAFF	TGTGCCAGCAGCTTAGTACCGCGGACTGAAGCTTTCTTT	TRBJ1-1	TRBV11-2	.	.
CSAYAHEQFF	TGCAGTGCCTATGCGCATGAGCAGTTCTTC	TRBJ2-1	TRBV20-1	.	.
CASSTQQGSAGELFF	TGTGCCAGCAGCACCCAACAGGGATCGGCCGGGGAGCTGTTTTTT	TRBJ2-2	TRBV7-3	.	.
CASSLAVASYEQYF	TGTGCCAGCAGCTTAGCGGTGGCCTCCTACGAGCAGTACTTC	TRBJ2-7	TRBV7-9	many	.
CASSLRQQPQHF	TGTGCCAGTAGCCTAAGACAGCAGCCCCAGCATTTT	TRBJ1-5	TRBV19	once	.
CASSEVDGGDGYTF	TGTGCCAGCAGTGAAGTCGACGGGGGGGATGGCTACACCTTC	TRBJ1-2	TRBV2	few	.
CSVRTGGAGGNQPQHF	TGCAGCGTTCGGACAGGGGGCGCGGGAGGCAATCAGCCCCAGCATTTT	TRBJ1-5	TRBV29-1	.	TRBD1
CASSLDNESSYEQYF	TGTGCCAGCAGCCTGGACAACGAAAGCTCCTACGAGCAGTACTTC	TRBJ2-7	TRBV2	.	.
CASSLFPGQGLDEQFF	TGTGCCAGCAGTTTGTTCCCGGGACAGGGGCTGGATGAGCAGTTCTTC	TRBJ2-1	TRBV28	.	TRBD1
CASSGSGGTDTQYF	TGTGCCAGCTCAGGGTCAGGGGGCACAGATACGCAGTATTTT	TRBJ2-3	TRBV18	.	.
CAISESGGDTEAFF	TGTGCCATCAGTGAGTCGGGGGGGGATACTGAAGCTTTCTTT	TRBJ1-1	TRBV10-3	.	.
CASSRTGAGGETQYF	TGTGCCAGCAGCCGGACAGGGGCCGGGGGGGAGACCCAGTACTTC	TRBJ2-5	TRBV7-9	.	TRBD1
CAISESGGQSPLHF	TGTGCCATCAGTGAGTCAGGAGGGCAGTCACCCCTCCACTTT	TRBJ1-6	TRBV10-3	once	.
CAWSAQDGFYGYTF	TGTGCCTGGAGTGCCCAAGACGGGTTCTATGGCTACACCTTC	TRBJ1-2	TRBV30	.	.
CASSLGQSEAFF	TGTGCCAGCAGCTTGGGACAGTCTGAAGCTTTCTTT	TRBJ1-1	TRBV28	.	TRBD1
CASSAPTGTYGYTF	TGTGCCAGCAGCGCCCCGACAGGAACCTATGGCTACACCTTC	TRBJ1-2	TRBV6-5	once	.